This TCR beta chain was sequenced in a study of glioma-infiltrating T cells. The CDR3 spans 14 residues. Germline V gene data show CDR1 as LGHNA and CDR2 as YNFKEQ. Trimming cost V 4 bases and J 5 bases, with 12 bases left between them. TCR alpha and beta CDR3 regions were amplified from RNA using iRepertoire nested multiplex PCR. Input was roughly 100-450 ng of tissue mRNA or PBMC total RNA. TCRdb used MiXCR to reprocess the multiplex PCR reads, holding one entry per CDR3 protein. The profile shows approximately 88,000 distinct CDR3 sequences, about a quarter of them singletons. The table lists this clonotype with many counts.

The sequence derives from a human donor with low-grade glioma or glioblastoma, undergoing nonglioma brain surgery, or in good health (not recorded which). Sequenced material: glioma tissue, nonneoplastic brain tissue, or PBMCs (not recorded which). The rearrangement joins TRBV4-2 to TRBJ2-1; possibly TRBD2 for D (7 bases). CDR3 nucleotides: TGTGCCAGCAGCCGGGGGGGGGCCAACAATGAGCAGTTCTTC. This sequence encodes CASSRGGANNEQFF.